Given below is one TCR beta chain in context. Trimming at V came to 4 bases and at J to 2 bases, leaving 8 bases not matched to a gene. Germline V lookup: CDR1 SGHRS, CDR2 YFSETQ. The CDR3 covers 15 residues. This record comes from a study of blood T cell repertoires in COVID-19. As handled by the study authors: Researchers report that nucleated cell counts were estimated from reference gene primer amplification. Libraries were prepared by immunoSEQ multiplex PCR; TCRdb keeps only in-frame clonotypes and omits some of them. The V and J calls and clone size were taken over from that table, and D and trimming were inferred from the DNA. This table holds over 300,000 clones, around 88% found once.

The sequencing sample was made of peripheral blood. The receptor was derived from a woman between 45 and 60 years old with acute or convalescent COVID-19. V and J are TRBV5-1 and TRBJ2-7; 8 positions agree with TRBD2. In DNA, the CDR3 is TGCGCCAGCAGCGCGCCTGAAGCGGGAGCCTACGAGCAGTACTTC. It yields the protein CASSAPEAGAYEQYF.